This entry lists 8 T cell receptor beta chains sequenced from one sample in a study of T cells in Graves' hyperthyroidism and ophthalmopathy. Amplified TCR beta CDR3 regions derived from RNA transcripts. Primed by the HTBI set, a first-round RT-PCR was run on the TCR CDR3. TCRdb re-analysed the multiplex PCR reads in MiXCR, keeping a single row per CDR3 protein. This sample carries 300,000 to 450,000 distinct CDR3 sequences, around a sixth of them seen once, and the ten largest clones take 40%. The specimen was blood. Every receptor here comes from a man aged 18 to 29 with Graves' ophthalmopathy.

This clonotype has at least ten counts. The gene calls are TRBV11-2 and TRBJ1-2; D not certain. CDR1 SGHAT and CDR2 FQNNGV come from the germline V gene. The V end lost 4 bases, the J end lost 6 bases, and 9 bases lay between the germline ends. This CDR3 contains 12 residues. The chain's CDR3 is CASSSPLHGYTF. For the CDR3, the DNA is TGTGCCAGCAGCTCACCACTTCATGGCTACACCTTC.

The chain combines TRBV13 with TRBJ1-2; possible D gene TRBD1, 6 bases. Germline assignment: CDR1 PRHDT and CDR2 FYEKMQ (reference sequence). This CDR3 is 11 amino acids long. V was cut by 8 bases and J by 8 bases, with 12 bases left in between. The CDR3 coding sequence is TGTGCCAGCGTTCAGGGGCGCGGCTACACCTTC. This sequence encodes CASVQGRGYTF.

This clonotype was counted ten times or more. The V call is TRBV28, the J call TRBJ1-2; 9 bases are a match to TRBD1. Germline CDR1 reads MDHEN; CDR2 reads SYDVKM. The CDR3 totals 17 residues. V gave up 2 bases and J gave up 0 bases; unmatched junction bases: 7. DNA for the CDR3: TGTGCCAGCAGTTTAGGGACAGGGCTGGCTTCTAACTATGGCTACACCTTC. Its protein product is CASSLGTGLASNYGYTF.

V and J are TRBV6-5 and TRBJ2-7, with 8 bases fitting TRBD1. Per the germline V gene, CDR1 is MNHEY and CDR2 is SVGAGI. J lost 1 base, V lost 2 bases, and 1 base had no gene match. This CDR3 is built from 14 residues. CDR3 residues: CASSYRTGSYEQYF. In DNA form, the CDR3 reads TGTGCCAGCAGTTACCGGACAGGGTCCTACGAGCAGTACTTC.

This clonotype occurred many times. J is TRBJ2-3 and V is TRBV20-1; D remains ambiguous. The CDR3 runs 14 residues. Germline values: CDR1 DFQATT, CDR2 SNEGSKA (reference sequence). The CDR3 region has the DNA TGCAGCAGCCTCTACCGAGCCCGCACAGATACGCAGTATTTT. Its translation is CSSLYRARTDTQYF.

Many counts were recorded for this clonotype. This chain uses TRBV3-1 with TRBJ2-3; 8 bases match TRBD2. The CDR3 extends over 16 amino acids. The J segment lost 1 base and the V segment lost 4 bases, leaving 7 bases of the junction unmatched. The V gene's germline CDR1 is LGHDT and CDR2 YNNKEL (reference sequence). The CDR3 spells CASSPLGAGGTDTQYF. As DNA, the CDR3 is TGTGCCAGCAGCCCCCTTGGAGCGGGGGGCACAGATACGCAGTATTTT.

This clonotype was found many times. The J gene is TRBJ2-5, the V gene TRBV12-3 or TRBV12-4; D is ambiguous. Trimming stripped 5 bases from V and 5 bases from J, with 18 bases between. This CDR3 has 15 amino acids. CDR3 nucleotides: TGTGCCAGCAGTCCTAGAAGGATGGGGTATGAGACCCAGTACTTC. It translates to CASSPRRMGYETQYF.

This clonotype was seen a handful of times. J is TRBJ2-5 and V is TRBV5-4; no reliable D call. The V gene lost 1 base and the J gene lost 2 bases, with 9 bases spanning the gap. Germline assignment: CDR1 SGHNT and CDR2 YYREEE (reference sequence). The CDR3 has 14 amino acids. CDR3 in DNA: TGTGCCAGCAGCTTGCGGGCAGGACAAGAGACCCAGTACTTC. Translated, it gives CASSLRAGQETQYF.